Presented here are 12 T cell receptor beta chains from one specimen sequenced in a study of molecular identifiers for immune sequencing clone quantification. One entry per CDR3 protein, called by TCRdb with MiXCR from the PCR reads. The repertoire has over 600,000 distinct CDR3 sequences, nearly 20% of them found once; the top ten carry 0.75% to 0.95%. Source material: naive CD8+ T cells from blood, with Jurkat cell RNA spiked in. Subset meaning: FACS-sorted CD8+CD4-CCR7+CD45RA+ naive T cells. Receptors were obtained from a human donor in good health. Some libraries in this study had Jurkat cell RNA spiked in.

This clonotype was seen a handful of times. The rearrangement uses TRBV28 and TRBJ1-5, with a tentative D call TRBD1 (6 bases). The CDR3 has 14 residues. CDR1 MDHEN and CDR2 SYDVKM come from the germline V gene. Between the trimmed V and J ends, which lost 2 bases and 5 bases, there was a span of 10 bases. DNA of the CDR3: TGTGCCAGCAGTTTAACAGGGATGGATCAGCCCCAGCATTTT. Its protein product is CASSLTGMDQPQHF. The full variable domain, rest sourced from reference TRBV28 and TRBJ1-5, is DVKVTQSSRYLVKRTGEKVFLECVQDMDHENMFWYRQDPGLGLRLIYFSYDVKMKEKGDIPEGYSVSREKKERFSLILESASTNQTSMYLCASSLTGMDQPQHFGDGTRLSIL.

This clonotype appeared once. Possible read error: a much larger clone is one base away. The rearrangement joins TRBV27 to TRBJ2-2; 7 bases match TRBD2. Trimming at V came to 7 bases and at J to 3 bases, leaving 8 bases not matched to a gene. Looked up from germline, CDR1 is MNHEY and CDR2 is SMNVEV (reference sequence). This CDR3 has 15 amino acids. CDR3 DNA: TGTGCCAGCACCCCTCCAGCGGGGTACACCGGGGAGCTGTTTTTT. It codes for CASTPPAGYTGELFF.

Details on this clonotype: This may stem from a read error, because a much larger clone lies one nucleotide away. The rearrangement joins TRBV19 to TRBJ2-7; TRBD2 might be the D (5 bases). Germline lookup yields CDR1 LNHDA and CDR2 SQIVND (reference sequence). The CDR3 has 14 amino acids. The CDR3 bases are TGTGCCAGTAGTTGGTCGGCGGGTGACTACGGGCAGTACTTC. This encodes CASSWSAGDYGQYF.

Note on this clonotype: This sequence may be a read error, since a much larger clone differs from it by one base. V is TRBV20-1 and J is TRBJ2-7; D assignment may be TRBD1 or TRBD2 (5 bases each). The germline V gene encodes CDR1 DFQATT and CDR2 SNEGSKA (reference sequence). This CDR3 is built from 15 residues. CDR3 sequence: CSAGDREGDPYEQYF. The CDR3 DNA reads as TGCAGTGCTGGAGATCGGGAAGGGGATCCCTACGAGCAGTACTTC.

This clonotype was recorded a few times. A read error may explain this, as a much larger clone is one base away. J is TRBJ2-3 and V is TRBV7-2; TRBD2 agrees at 11 bases. Germline CDR1 and CDR2: SGHTA and FQGNSA. V lost 5 bases, J lost 4 bases, and 8 bases stayed unmatched. This CDR3 is 16 amino acids long. The CDR3 coding sequence is TGTGCCAGCAGCCCCGTAGCGGGAGGGCTATCAGATACGCAGTATTTT. This encodes CASSPVAGGLSDTQYF. Full variable domain (rest looked up from reference TRBV7-2 and TRBJ2-3): GAGVSQSPSNKVTEKGKDVELRCDPISGHTALYWYRQSLGQGLEFLIYFQGNSAPDKSGLPSDRFSAERTGGSVSTLTIQRTQQEDSAVYLCASSPVAGGLSDTQYFGPGTRLTVL.

Remarks on this clonotype: Possible read error: a much larger clone is one base away. The CDR3 loop reads CASSDLLIQRETQYF. As DNA, the CDR3 is TGTGCCAGCAGCGACCTACTAATACAGAGAGAGACCCAGTACTTC. V is TRBV5-6 and J is TRBJ2-5; D not certain. The V end was cut by 4 bases, the J end by 4 bases, with 17 bases between. Germline V gene sequence: CDR1 SGHDT, CDR2 YYEEEE. The CDR3 consists of 15 residues.

This clonotype has a count of ten or more. This chain links TRBV2 with TRBJ2-3, with TRBD2 matching over 10 bases. CDR1 is SNHLY, CDR2 FYNNEI, per germline. The CDR3 is 14 amino acids. V was pared by 7 bases and J by 6 bases, with 7 bases of the junction left unmatched. The CDR3 is CASTILAGADTQYF. The CDR3 DNA follows: TGTGCCAGCACGATTCTAGCGGGGGCGGATACGCAGTATTTT.

Ten or more counts support this clonotype. The V call is TRBV5-6, the J call TRBJ1-5, with no clear D. The germline CDR1 and CDR2 sequences are SGHDT and YYEEEE. This CDR3 is built from 15 residues. V shed 1 base and J shed 1 base, with 9 bases lying between them. In nucleotides, the CDR3 is TGTGCCAGCAGCTTGCACCCAGGAAGCAATCAGCCCCAGCATTTT. Amino acid sequence: CASSLHPGSNQPQHF.

Regarding this clonotype: A single base separates this from a much larger clone, so it may be a read error. The chain joins TRBV7-9 to TRBJ2-7, with 7 bases aligning to TRBD2. This CDR3 spans 16 amino acids. Germline CDR1 is SEHNR and CDR2 is FQNEAQ (reference sequence). CDR3 bases: TGTGCCAGCAGCTTAAGTCGGGCGGGGGAGTCGTACGAGCGGTACTTC. Its protein is CASSLSRAGESYERYF.

This clonotype was picked up many times. V is TRBV19 and J is TRBJ2-7; D uncertain. CDR1 LNHDA and CDR2 SQIVND come from the germline V gene (reference sequence). This CDR3 region has 14 residues. The ends were cut back, 1 base at V and 0 bases at J, with 7 bases in the middle. CDR3 sequence (DNA): TGTGCCAGTAGTATAGTAGGCAGCTCCTACGAGCAGTACTTC. Its translation: CASSIVGSSYEQYF.

This clonotype was detected many times. The V call is TRBV20-1, the J call TRBJ2-7, with 8 bases matching TRBD1. Trimming removed 5 bases from V and 6 bases from J; junction bases left unmatched: 9. CDR3 length: 13 amino acids. The germline V gene has CDR1 DFQATT and CDR2 SNEGSKA (reference sequence). The CDR3 sequence is CSARDRSKGEQYF. CDR3 in DNA: TGCAGTGCTCGGGACAGGAGCAAGGGCGAGCAGTACTTC.

This clonotype was counted between two and nine times. This chain links TRBV4-1 with TRBJ1-2; no clear D gene. The CDR3 loop spans 15 amino acids. The ends were cut back, 1 base at V and 8 bases at J, with 17 bases in the middle. The germline V gene has CDR1 MGHRA and CDR2 YSYEKL. CDR3 sequence: CASSQGTEPFVGYTF. CDR3 nucleotides: TGCGCCAGCAGCCAAGGGACTGAGCCTTTCGTAGGCTACACCTTC.